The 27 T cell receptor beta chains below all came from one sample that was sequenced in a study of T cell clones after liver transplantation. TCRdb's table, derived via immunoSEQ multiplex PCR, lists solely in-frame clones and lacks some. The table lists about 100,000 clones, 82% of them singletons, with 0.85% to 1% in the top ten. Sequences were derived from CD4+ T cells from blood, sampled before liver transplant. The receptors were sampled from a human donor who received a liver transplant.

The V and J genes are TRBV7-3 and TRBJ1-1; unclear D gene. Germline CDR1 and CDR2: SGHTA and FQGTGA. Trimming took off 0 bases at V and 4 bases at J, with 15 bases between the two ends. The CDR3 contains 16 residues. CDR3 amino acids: CASSLTPAGHLTEAFF. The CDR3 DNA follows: TGTGCCAGCAGCTTAACCCCCGCCGGGCATCTCACTGAAGCTTTCTTT.

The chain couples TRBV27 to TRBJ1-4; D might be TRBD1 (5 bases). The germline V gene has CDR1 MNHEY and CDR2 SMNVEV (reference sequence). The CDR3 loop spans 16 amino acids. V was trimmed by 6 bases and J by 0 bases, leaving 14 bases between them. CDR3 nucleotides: TGTGCCAGCAGAGCAGGGTTTAGGGCAACTAATGAAAAACTGTTTTTT. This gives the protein CASRAGFRATNEKLFF. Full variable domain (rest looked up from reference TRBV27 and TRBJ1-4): EAQVTQNPRYLITVTGKKLTVTCSQNMNHEYMSWYRQDPGLGLRQIYYSMNVEVTDKGDVPEGYKVSRKEKRNFPLILESPSPNQTSLYFCASRAGFRATNEKLFFGSGTQLSVL.

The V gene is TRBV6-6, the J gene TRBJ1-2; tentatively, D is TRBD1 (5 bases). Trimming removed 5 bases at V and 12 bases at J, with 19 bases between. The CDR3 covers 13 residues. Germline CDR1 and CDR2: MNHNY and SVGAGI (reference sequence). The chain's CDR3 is CASSPKPGLINTF. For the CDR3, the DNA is TGTGCCAGCAGTCCAAAGCCGGGACTCATCAACACCTTC.

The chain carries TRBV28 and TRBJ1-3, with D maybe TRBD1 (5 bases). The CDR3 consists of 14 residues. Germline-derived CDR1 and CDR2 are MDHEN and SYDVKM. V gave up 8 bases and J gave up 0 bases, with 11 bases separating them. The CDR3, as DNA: TGTGCCAGCGGGGGTCCCTCCTCTGGAAACACCATATATTTT. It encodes CASGGPSSGNTIYF.

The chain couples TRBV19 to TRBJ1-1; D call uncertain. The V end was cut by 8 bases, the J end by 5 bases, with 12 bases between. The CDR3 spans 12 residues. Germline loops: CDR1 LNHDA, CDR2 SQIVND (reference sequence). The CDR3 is CASGGSRTEAFF. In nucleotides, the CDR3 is TGTGCCAGTGGAGGGTCCCGGACTGAAGCTTTCTTT. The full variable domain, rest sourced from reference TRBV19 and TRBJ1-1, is DGGITQSPKYLFRKEGQNVTLSCEQNLNHDAMYWYRQDPGQGLRLIYYSQIVNDFQKGDIAEGYSVSREKKESFPLTVTSAQKNPTAFYLCASGGSRTEAFFGQGTRLTVV.

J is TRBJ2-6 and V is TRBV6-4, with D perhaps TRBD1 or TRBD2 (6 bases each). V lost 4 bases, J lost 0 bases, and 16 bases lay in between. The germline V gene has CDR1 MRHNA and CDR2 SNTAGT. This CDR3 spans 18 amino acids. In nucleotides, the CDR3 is TGTGCCAGCAGTGTAGCGGCGGGACACCACTCTGGGGCCAACGTCCTGACTTTC. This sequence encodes CASSVAAGHHSGANVLTF.

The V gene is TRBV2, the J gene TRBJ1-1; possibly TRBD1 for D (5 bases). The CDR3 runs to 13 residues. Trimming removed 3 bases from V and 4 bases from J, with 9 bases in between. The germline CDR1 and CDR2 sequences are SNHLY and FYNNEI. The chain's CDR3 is CASSEVGGTEAFF. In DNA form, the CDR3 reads TGTGCCAGCAGTGAGGTGGGGGGCACTGAAGCTTTCTTT. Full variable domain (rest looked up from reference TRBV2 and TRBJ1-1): EPEVTQTPSHQVTQMGQEVILRCVPISNHLYFYWYRQILGQKVEFLVSFYNNEISEKSEIFDDQFSVERPDGSNFTLKIRSTKLEDSAMYFCASSEVGGTEAFFGQGTRLTVV.

DNA for the CDR3: TGCGCCAGCAGCCTAGGACTAGCGGGAGCGGCTCAAGAGACCCAGTACTTC. Amino acids: CASSLGLAGAAQETQYF. The chain links TRBV5-1 to TRBJ2-5; 13 bases are a match to TRBD2. From germline, CDR1 is SGHRS and CDR2 YFSETQ. The CDR3 extends over 17 amino acids. V was pared by 4 bases and J by 2 bases, with 8 bases of the junction left unmatched.

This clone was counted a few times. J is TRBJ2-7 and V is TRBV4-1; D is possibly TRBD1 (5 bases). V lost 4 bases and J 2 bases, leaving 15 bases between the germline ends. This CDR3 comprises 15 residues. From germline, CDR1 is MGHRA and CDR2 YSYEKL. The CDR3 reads CASSPIIRQPYEQYF. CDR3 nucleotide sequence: TGCGCCAGCAGCCCAATAATACGACAGCCCTACGAGCAGTACTTC.

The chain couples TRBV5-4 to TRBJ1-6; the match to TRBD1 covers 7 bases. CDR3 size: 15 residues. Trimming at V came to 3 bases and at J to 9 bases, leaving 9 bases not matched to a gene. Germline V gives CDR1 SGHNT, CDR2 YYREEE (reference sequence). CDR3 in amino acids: CASSSKTGPSSPLHF. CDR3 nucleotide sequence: TGTGCCAGCAGCTCTAAGACAGGGCCTAGTTCACCCCTCCACTTT.

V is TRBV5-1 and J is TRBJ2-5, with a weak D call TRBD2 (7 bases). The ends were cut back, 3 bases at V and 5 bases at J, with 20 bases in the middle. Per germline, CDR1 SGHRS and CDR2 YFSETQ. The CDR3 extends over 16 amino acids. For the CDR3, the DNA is TGCGCCAGCAGCTCCGCCGGTAGGGGGGGAGAGGAGACCCAGTACTTC. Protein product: CASSSAGRGGEETQYF.

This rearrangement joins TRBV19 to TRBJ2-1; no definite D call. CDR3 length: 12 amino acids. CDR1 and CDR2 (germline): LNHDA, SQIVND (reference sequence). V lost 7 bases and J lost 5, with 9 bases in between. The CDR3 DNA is TGTGCCAGTACGGCAGTCAACAATGAGCAGTTCTTC. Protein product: CASTAVNNEQFF.

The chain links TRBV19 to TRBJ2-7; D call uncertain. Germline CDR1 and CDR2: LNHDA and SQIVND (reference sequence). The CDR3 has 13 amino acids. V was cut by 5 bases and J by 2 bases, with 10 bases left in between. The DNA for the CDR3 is TGTGCCAGTAGTTCTGACCGGACCTACGAGCAGTACTTC. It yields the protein CASSSDRTYEQYF.

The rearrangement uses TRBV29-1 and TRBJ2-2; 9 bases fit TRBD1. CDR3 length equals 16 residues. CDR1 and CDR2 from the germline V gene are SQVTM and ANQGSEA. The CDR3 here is CSFTGGAGSNTGELFF. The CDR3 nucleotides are TGCAGTTTTACAGGGGGCGCGGGTTCGAACACCGGGGAGCTGTTTTTT.

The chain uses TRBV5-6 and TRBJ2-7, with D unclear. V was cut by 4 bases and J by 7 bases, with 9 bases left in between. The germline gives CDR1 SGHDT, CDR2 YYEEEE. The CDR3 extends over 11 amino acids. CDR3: CASSGNHEQYF. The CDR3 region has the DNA TGTGCCAGCAGCGGTAATCATGAGCAGTACTTC.

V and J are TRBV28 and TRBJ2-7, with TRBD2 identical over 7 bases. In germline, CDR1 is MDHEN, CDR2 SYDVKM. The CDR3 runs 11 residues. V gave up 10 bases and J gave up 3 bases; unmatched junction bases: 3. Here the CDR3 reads CATGGSYEQYF. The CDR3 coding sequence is TGTGCCACCGGCGGGAGCTACGAGCAGTACTTC.

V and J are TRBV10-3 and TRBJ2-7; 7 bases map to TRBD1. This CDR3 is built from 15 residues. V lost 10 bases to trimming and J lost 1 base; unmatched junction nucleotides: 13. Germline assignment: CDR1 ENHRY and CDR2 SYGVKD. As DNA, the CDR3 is TGTGCCACGTCCCGGGACAGTTTTGGGTCCTACGAGCAGTACTTC. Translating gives CATSRDSFGSYEQYF.

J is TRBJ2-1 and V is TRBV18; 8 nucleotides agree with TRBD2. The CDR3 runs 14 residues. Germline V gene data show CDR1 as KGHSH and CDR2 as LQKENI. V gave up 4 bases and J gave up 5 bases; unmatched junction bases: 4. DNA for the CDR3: TGTGCCAGCTCACAAGCGGGGGACAACAATGAGCAGTTCTTC. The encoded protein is CASSQAGDNNEQFF.

In DNA, the CDR3 is TGTGCCAGCAGTTCGGACCTTTATCAGCCCCAGCATTTT. Amino acid sequence: CASSSDLYQPQHF. The gene calls are TRBV6-6 and TRBJ1-5, with no clear D. The germline gives CDR1 MNHNY, CDR2 SVGAGI (reference sequence). This CDR3 is built from 13 residues. The ends were cut back, 4 bases at V and 5 bases at J, with 9 bases in the middle.

Written as DNA, the CDR3 is TGCGCCAGCAGCCTTACCACTTGGGCTAGCGGCGACAATGAGCAGTTCTTC. It is translated as CASSLTTWASGDNEQFF. This chain links TRBV4-1 with TRBJ2-1, with 7 bases identical to TRBD2. Germline CDR1 MGHRA, CDR2 YSYEKL. The CDR3 length is 17 residues. V shed 4 bases, J shed 5 bases, and the junction held 14 bases outside the gene matches.

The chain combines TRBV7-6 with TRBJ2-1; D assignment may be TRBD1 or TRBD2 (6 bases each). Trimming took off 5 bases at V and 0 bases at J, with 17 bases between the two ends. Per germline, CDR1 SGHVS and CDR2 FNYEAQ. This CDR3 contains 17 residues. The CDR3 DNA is TGTGCCAGCAGCCCTGGGGGGCGGGGCCACTCCTACAATGAGCAGTTCTTC. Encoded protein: CASSPGGRGHSYNEQFF.

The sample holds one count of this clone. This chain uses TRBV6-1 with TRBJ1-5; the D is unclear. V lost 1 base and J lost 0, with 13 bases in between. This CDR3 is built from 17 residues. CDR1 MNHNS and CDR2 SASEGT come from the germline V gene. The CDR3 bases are TGTGCCAGCAGTGAAGGCCAGCCTTTTTATAGCAATCAGCCCCAGCATTTT. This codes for CASSEGQPFYSNQPQHF.

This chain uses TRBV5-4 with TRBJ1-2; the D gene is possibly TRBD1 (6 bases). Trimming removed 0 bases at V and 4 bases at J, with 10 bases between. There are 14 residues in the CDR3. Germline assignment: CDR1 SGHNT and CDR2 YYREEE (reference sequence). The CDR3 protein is CASSLVGQSYGYTF. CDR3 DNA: TGTGCCAGCAGCTTGGTCGGACAGAGCTATGGCTACACCTTC.

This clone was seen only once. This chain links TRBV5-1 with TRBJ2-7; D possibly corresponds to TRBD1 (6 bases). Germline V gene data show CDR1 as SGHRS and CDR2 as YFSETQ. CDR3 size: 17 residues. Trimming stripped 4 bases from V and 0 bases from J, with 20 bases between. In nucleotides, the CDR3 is TGCGCCAGCAGCCCAGATATCAGACAGGAAAGCTCCTACGAGCAGTACTTC. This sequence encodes CASSPDIRQESSYEQYF. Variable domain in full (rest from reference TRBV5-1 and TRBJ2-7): KAGVTQTPRYLIKTRGQQVTLSCSPISGHRSVSWYQQTPGQGLQFLFEYFSETQRNKGNFPGRFSGRQFSNSRSEMNVSTLELGDSALYLCASSPDIRQESSYEQYFGPGTRLTVT.

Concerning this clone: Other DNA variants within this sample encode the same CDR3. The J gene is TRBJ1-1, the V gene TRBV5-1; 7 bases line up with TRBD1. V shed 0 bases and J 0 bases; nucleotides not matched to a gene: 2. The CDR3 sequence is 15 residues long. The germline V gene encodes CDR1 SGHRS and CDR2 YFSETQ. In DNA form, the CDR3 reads TGCGCCAGCAGCTTGGCAACAGGGGTGAACACTGAAGCTTTCTTT. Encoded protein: CASSLATGVNTEAFF.

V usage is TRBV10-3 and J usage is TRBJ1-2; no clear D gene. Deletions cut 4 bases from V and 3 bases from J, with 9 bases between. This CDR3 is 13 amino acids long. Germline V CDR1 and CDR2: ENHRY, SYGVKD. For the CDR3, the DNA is TGTGCCATCAGTGGGACCCAGGACTATGGCTACACCTTC. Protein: CAISGTQDYGYTF.

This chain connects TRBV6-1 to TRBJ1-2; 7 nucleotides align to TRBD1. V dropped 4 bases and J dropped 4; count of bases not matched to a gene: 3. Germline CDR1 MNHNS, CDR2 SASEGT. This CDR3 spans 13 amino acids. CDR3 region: CASSATGIYGYTF. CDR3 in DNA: TGTGCCAGCAGTGCGACAGGGATCTATGGCTACACCTTC.